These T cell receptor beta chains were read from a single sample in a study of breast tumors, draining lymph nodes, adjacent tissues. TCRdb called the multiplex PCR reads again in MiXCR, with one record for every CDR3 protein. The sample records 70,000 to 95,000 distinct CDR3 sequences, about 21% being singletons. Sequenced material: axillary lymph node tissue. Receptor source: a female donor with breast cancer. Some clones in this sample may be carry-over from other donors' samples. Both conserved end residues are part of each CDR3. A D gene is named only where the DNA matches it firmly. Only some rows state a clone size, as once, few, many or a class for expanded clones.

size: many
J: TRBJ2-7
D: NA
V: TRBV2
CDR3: CASSEDNYEQYF
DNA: TGTGCCAGCAGTGAAGATAATTACGAGCAGTACTTC

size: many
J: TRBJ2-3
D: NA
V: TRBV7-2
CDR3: CASSLAGKRTDTQYF
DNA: TGTGCCAGCAGCTTAGCCGGGAAGCGCACAGATACGCAGTATTTT

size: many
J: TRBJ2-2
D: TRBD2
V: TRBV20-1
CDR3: CSAPWGTSGRTTTGELFF
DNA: TGCAGTGCTCCTTGGGGGACTAGCGGGAGGACAACCACCGGGGAGCTGTTTTTT

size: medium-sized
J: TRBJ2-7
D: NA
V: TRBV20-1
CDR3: CSARDHETGRYEQYF
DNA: TGCAGTGCTAGAGATCACGAGACAGGTCGCTACGAGCAGTACTTC

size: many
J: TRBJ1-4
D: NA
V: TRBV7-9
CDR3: CASSSPPVRVGEKLFF
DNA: TGTGCCAGCAGTTCGCCCCCTGTTCGCGTTGGCGAAAAACTGTTTTTT

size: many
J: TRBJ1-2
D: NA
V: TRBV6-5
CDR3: CASSYSKLGGYTF
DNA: TGTGCCAGCAGTTACTCGAAACTGGGTGGCTACACCTTC

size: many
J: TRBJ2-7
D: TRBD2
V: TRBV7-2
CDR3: CASSWTSGRAYEQYF
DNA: TGTGCCAGCAGCTGGACTAGCGGGAGGGCCTACGAGCAGTACTTC

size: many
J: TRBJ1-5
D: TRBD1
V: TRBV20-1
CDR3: CSARQGAGDQPQHF
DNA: TGCAGTGCTAGACAGGGGGCTGGTGATCAGCCCCAGCATTTT

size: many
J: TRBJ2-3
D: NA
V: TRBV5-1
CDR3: CASSLFRTTDTQYF
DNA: TGCGCCAGCAGCTTGTTTCGGACCACAGATACGCAGTATTTT

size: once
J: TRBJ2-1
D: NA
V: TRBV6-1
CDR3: CASSGSRALGDEQFF
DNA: TGTGCCAGCAGTGGTTCGCGGGCACTAGGGGATGAGCAGTTCTTC

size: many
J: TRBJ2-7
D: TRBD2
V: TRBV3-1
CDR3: CASSLPGGPAQYF
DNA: TGTGCCAGCAGCCTCCCGGGGGGACCCGCGCAGTACTTC

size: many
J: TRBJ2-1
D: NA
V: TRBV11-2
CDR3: CASSLEASANEQFF
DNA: TGTGCCAGCAGCTTAGAGGCTTCGGCCAATGAGCAGTTCTTC

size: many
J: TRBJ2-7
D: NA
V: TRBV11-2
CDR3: CASSFRGGTDVKQYF
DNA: TGTGCCAGCAGCTTCCGAGGGGGGACGGACGTAAAACAGTACTTC

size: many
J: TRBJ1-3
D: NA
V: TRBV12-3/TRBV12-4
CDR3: CASRGAGGALGNTIYF
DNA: TGTGCCAGCAGGGGGGCGGGAGGGGCGCTTGGAAACACCATATATTTT

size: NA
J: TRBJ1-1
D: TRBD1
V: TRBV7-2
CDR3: CASSFGTGGLNTEAFF
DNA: TGTGCCAGCAGCTTCGGGACAGGGGGTTTGAACACTGAAGCTTTCTTT

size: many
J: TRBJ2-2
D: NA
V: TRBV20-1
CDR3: CSAQTRTGELFF
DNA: TGCAGTGCTCAGACGCGAACCGGGGAGCTGTTTTTT

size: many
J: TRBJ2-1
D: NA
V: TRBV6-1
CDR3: CASSERRVIGNEQFF
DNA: TGTGCCAGCAGTGAAAGGAGGGTTATAGGCAATGAGCAGTTCTTC

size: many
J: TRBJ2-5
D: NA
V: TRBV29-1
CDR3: CSVGGRSGETQYF
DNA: TGCAGCGTTGGTGGTCGGTCGGGAGAGACCCAGTACTTC

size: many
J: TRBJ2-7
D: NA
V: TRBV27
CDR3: CASGQGAILRSF
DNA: TGTGCCAGCGGACAAGGGGCGATACTTCGAAGCTTC

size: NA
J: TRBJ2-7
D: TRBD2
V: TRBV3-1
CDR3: CASSGTSGFYEQYF
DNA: TGTGCCAGCAGTGGAACTAGCGGTTTCTACGAGCAGTACTTC

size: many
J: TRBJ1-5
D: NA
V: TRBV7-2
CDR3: CASSLAWAGQPQHF
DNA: TGTGCCAGCAGCTTAGCTTGGGCCGGTCAGCCCCAGCATTTT

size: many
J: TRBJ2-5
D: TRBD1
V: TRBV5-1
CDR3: CASSYGQVEETQYF
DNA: TGCGCCAGCAGCTATGGACAGGTGGAAGAGACCCAGTACTTC

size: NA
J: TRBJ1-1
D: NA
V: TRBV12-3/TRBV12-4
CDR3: CASRGNRELKAFF
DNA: TGTGCCAGCAGAGGCAACCGGGAGCTCAAAGCTTTCTTT

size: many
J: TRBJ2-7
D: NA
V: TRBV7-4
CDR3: CASSFDRTSYEQYF
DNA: TGTGCCAGCAGTTTTGACAGGACGTCCTACGAGCAGTACTTC

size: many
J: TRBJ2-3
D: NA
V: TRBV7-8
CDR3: CASSLSRGRSTDTQYF
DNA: TGTGCCAGCAGCTTATCTCGTGGGAGGTCCACAGATACGCAGTATTTT

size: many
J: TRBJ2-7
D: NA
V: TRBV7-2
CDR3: CASSAPGLKTLYEQYF
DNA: TGTGCCAGCAGCGCCCCGGGACTCAAAACGCTCTACGAGCAGTACTTC

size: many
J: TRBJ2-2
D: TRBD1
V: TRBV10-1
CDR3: CASSGSETGGFTGELFF
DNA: TGCGCCAGCAGTGGATCCGAGACAGGGGGTTTCACCGGGGAGCTGTTTTTT

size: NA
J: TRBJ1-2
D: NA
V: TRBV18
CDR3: CASSPPTGGYTF
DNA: TGTGCCAGCTCACCACCAACGGGTGGCTACACCTTC

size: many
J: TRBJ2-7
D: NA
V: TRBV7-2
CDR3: CASSPRSRGTYEQYF
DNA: TGTGCCAGCAGCCCCAGGTCTCGGGGAACCTACGAGCAGTACTTC

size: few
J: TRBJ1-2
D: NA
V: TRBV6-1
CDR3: CASRNRERGPYGYTF
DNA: TGTGCCAGCCGCAACAGGGAGAGGGGTCCTTATGGCTACACCTTC

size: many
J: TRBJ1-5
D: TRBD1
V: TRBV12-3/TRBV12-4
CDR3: CASSWTGGDQPQHF
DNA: TGTGCCAGCAGTTGGACAGGTGGAGATCAGCCCCAGCATTTT

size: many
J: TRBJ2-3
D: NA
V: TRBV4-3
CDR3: CASSQGRSTQYF
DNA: TGCGCCAGCAGCCAAGGCCGGTCTACGCAGTATTTT